This T cell receptor beta chain is from a study of T cells in Graves' hyperthyroidism and ophthalmopathy. This clonotype came up a few times. Its antigen is not identified. Researchers amplified the TCR beta CDR3 regions from RNA transcripts. With the HTBI primer set, the TCR CDR3 went through a first round of RT-PCR. TCRdb ran MiXCR on the multiplex PCR reads and lists one entry per CDR3 protein. The sample carries more than 300,000 distinct CDR3 sequences, around 18% recorded once. CDR3 length: 14 amino acids. V lost 4 bases and J lost 5; bases outside the gene matches: 7. The V gene's germline CDR1 is SGHRS and CDR2 YFSETQ. The study, taken as a whole, reports: In simple terms, a model built on 13 V-J features told ophthalmopathy apart from stable hyperthyroidism.

The PBMCs studied were ones that came from roughly 9.1 ml fresh peripheral blood. V gene TRBV5-1 combines with J gene TRBJ2-5, with 8 bases aligning to TRBD1. The sequenced material came from blood. The receptor comes from a man aged 18 to 30 with Graves' ophthalmopathy. The CDR3 region has the DNA TGCGCCAGCAGCAGGACAGGGCGAGGGGAGACCCAGTACTTC. Amino acid sequence: CASSRTGRGETQYF. The whole variable domain, remainder taken from reference TRBV5-1 and TRBJ2-5, is KAGVTQTPRYLIKTRGQQVTLSCSPISGHRSVSWYQQTPGQGLQFLFEYFSETQRNKGNFPGRFSGRQFSNSRSEMNVSTLELGDSALYLCASSRTGRGETQYFGPGTRLLVL.